Below, 14 T cell receptor beta chains from the same sample are listed, as sequenced in a study of T cells in Graves' hyperthyroidism and ophthalmopathy (dated by TCRdb to 2018 to 2020). Library construction relied on multiplex PCR. The reads were generated on an Illumina HiSeq 2000. TCR beta CDR3 regions were amplified from RNA transcripts. The first round of RT-PCR for the TCR CDR3 was performed with the HTBI primer set and the Qiagen OneStep RT-PCR kit. In TCRdb, the public reads were trimmed at Q25 with fastp and aligned with MiXCR, with productive beta chains retained. Rows are unified per CDR3 protein, each entry keeping the most common DNA and genes. The sample records approximately 520,000 distinct CDR3 sequences, around 21% of which are singletons. Around a quarter of the sample is taken by the ten largest. The sample consisted of blood. Source of these receptors: a young man with Graves' hyperthyroidism.

This clonotype was detected many times. As DNA, the CDR3 is TGCAGTGCTAGAGAAAGACAGGGGGTGGAAAGCAATCAGCCCCAGCATTTT. This translates into CSARERQGVESNQPQHF. This chain connects TRBV20-1 to TRBJ1-5; 9 positions agree with TRBD1. This CDR3 is built from 17 residues. Germline CDR1 and CDR2: DFQATT and SNEGSKA (reference sequence). V lost 0 bases, J lost 1 base, and 7 bases stayed unmatched.

This clonotype appeared many times. J is TRBJ1-1 and V is TRBV7-9, with TRBD1 identical over 7 bases. V was pared by 3 bases and J by 11 bases, with 9 bases of the junction left unmatched. There are 13 residues in the CDR3. Germline V gene lookup returns CDR1 SEHNR and CDR2 FQNEAQ (reference sequence). The CDR3 DNA reads as TGTGCCAGCAGCTTTGAGGGGGCGAGGGTGGCTTTCTTT. Translated, it gives CASSFEGARVAFF. The full variable domain, its missing parts supplied by reference TRBV7-9 and TRBJ1-1, is DTGVSQNPRHKITKRGQNVTFRCDPISEHNRLYWYRQTLGQGPEFLTYFQNEAQLEKSRLLSDRFSAERPKGSFSTLEIQRTEQGDSAMYLCASSFEGARVAFFGQGTRLTVV.

This clonotype showed up many times. The chain carries TRBV29-1 and TRBJ2-4; D may be TRBD1 or TRBD2 (5 bases each). V was cut by 2 bases and J by 5 bases, with 7 bases left in between. The CDR3 runs to 12 residues. Germline loops: CDR1 SQVTM, CDR2 ANQGSEA. The CDR3 is CSVERGENIQYF. The CDR3 coding sequence is TGCAGCGTTGAACGAGGGGAAAACATTCAGTACTTC.

This clonotype was seen ten or more times. DNA of the CDR3: TGTGCCAGCAGCCAGAGCGACATCCACCTTAACTATGGCTACACCTTC. It is translated as CASSQSDIHLNYGYTF. This chain connects TRBV2 to TRBJ1-2; D is uncertain. The CDR3 loop spans 16 amino acids. V dropped 6 bases and J dropped 1 base, with 18 bases sitting between them. CDR1 and CDR2 (germline): SNHLY, FYNNEI.

There are many counts of this clonotype. J is TRBJ2-7 and V is TRBV9; 9 positions agree with TRBD2. This CDR3 has 13 amino acids. Germline V gene lookup returns CDR1 SGDLS and CDR2 YYNGEE. The V and J ends lost 0 bases and 5 bases, in that order; junction bases with no gene match: 0. The CDR3 loop reads CASSVERGDEQYF. CDR3 sequence (DNA): TGTGCCAGCAGCGTAGAGCGGGGGGACGAGCAGTACTTC.

The sample holds many counts of this clonotype. The chain employs TRBV30 and TRBJ2-7; D tentatively reads TRBD1 or TRBD2 (5 bases each). V was pared by 1 base and J by 2 bases, with 6 bases between. Looked up from germline, CDR1 is GTSNPN and CDR2 is SVGIG (reference sequence). This CDR3 has 12 residues. For the CDR3, the DNA is TGTGCCTGGAGTGGGGGGACCTACGAGCAGTACTTC. Translating it yields CAWSGGTYEQYF.

The rearrangement joins TRBV11-2 to TRBJ1-5; weak D call: TRBD1 (5 bases). Germline V CDR1 and CDR2: SGHAT, FQNNGV. This CDR3 contains 15 residues. Trimming pared 4 bases from V and 2 bases from J, leaving 12 bases between. CDR3 in DNA: TGTGCCAGCAGCTCCGGGGGGGAGCGCAATCAGCCCCAGCATTTT. As protein: CASSSGGERNQPQHF.

This clonotype was detected ten times or more. CDR3 DNA sequence: TGCAGTGCTAGACCTCTAGGAGCGGGGGTGGTGGAGACCCAGTACTTC. It is translated as CSARPLGAGVVETQYF. V gene TRBV20-1 combines with J gene TRBJ2-5; 8 bases match TRBD2. From germline, CDR1 is DFQATT and CDR2 SNEGSKA (reference sequence). CDR3 length: 16 residues. V shed 2 bases and J 5 bases; nucleotides not matched to a gene: 13.

This clonotype was detected many times. The V and J genes are TRBV6-1 and TRBJ1-2, with unresolved D. V was clipped by 3 bases and J by 4 bases, with 6 bases between them. The CDR3 has 12 amino acids. CDR1 MNHNS and CDR2 SASEGT come from the germline V gene. The CDR3 DNA is TGTGCCAGCAGTGATTCCGGCTATGGCTACACCTTC. As protein: CASSDSGYGYTF.

This clonotype was counted many times. This chain uses TRBV20-1 with TRBJ1-3; D not resolved. This CDR3 is 16 amino acids long. Trimming shortened V by 3 bases and J by 2 bases, and 17 bases separated the two germline ends. The germline gives CDR1 DFQATT, CDR2 SNEGSKA (reference sequence). The CDR3 DNA sequence: TGCAGTGCTAGGCTTGGCGCGGCCCTAACTGGAAACACCATATATTTT. Translation gives CSARLGAALTGNTIYF.

This clonotype showed up many times. The chain couples TRBV11-2 to TRBJ2-7; 10 bases are shared with TRBD1. Per the germline V gene, CDR1 is SGHAT and CDR2 is FQNNGV. With V trimmed by 5 bases and J by 2 bases, 9 bases remained unmatched. The CDR3 runs 16 residues. The CDR3 coding sequence is TGTGCCAGCAGCACCTACCGGGACAGGGGCCCCTACGAGCAGTACTTC. Translated, it gives CASSTYRDRGPYEQYF.

This clonotype occurred many times. This chain joins TRBV7-8 and TRBJ1-5; D is perhaps TRBD1 (5 bases). V was clipped by 3 bases and J by 4 bases, with 10 bases between them. Germline CDR1 reads SGHVS; CDR2 reads FQNEAQ. The CDR3 loop spans 14 amino acids. Here the CDR3 reads CASSFFDRNQPQHF. The CDR3, as DNA: TGTGCCAGCAGCTTCTTCGACAGAAATCAGCCCCAGCATTTT.

In its sample, this clonotype was seen many times. Here the CDR3 DNA reads TGTGCCAGCAAAACCACCGGGACAGTGTCGGCTTTCTTT. Encoded protein: CASKTTGTVSAFF. V and J are TRBV7-2 and TRBJ1-1; 7 bases are a match to TRBD1. With V trimmed by 7 bases and J by 11 bases, 13 bases remained unmatched. In germline, CDR1 is SGHTA, CDR2 FQGNSA. The CDR3 has 13 residues.

This chain joins TRBV6-1 and TRBJ2-2; D unclear. The V and J ends lost 6 bases and 4 bases respectively, with 15 bases between them. The CDR3 consists of 15 residues. Per germline, CDR1 MNHNS and CDR2 SASEGT. CDR3 in amino acids: CASRVHQLPTGELFF. The CDR3 DNA reads as TGTGCCAGCAGAGTTCACCAGCTTCCCACCGGGGAGCTGTTTTTT.